The clone carrying this TCR beta chain was seen a handful of times. The target antigen is unknown. The data were taken from a study of T cell responses to AZD1222 COVID-19 vaccine. General study findings and limits: Increases in Spike-specific TCR breadth and depth were seen after two AZD1222 doses.

The CDR3 contains 14 residues. In germline, CDR1 is MNHEY, CDR2 SMNVEV (reference sequence). The V and J ends lost 7 bases and 7 bases, in that order; junction bases with no gene match: 9. Produced via immunoSEQ multiplex PCR; TCRdb's table is partial and in-frame only. Here the sample spans about 130,000 clones, around 90% being singletons. The source was peripheral blood, collected 28 days after the second AZD1222 dose. The V gene is TRBV27, the J gene TRBJ2-1, with TRBD1 matching 8 bases. The receptor comes from an adult who received the AZD1222 COVID-19 vaccine. The CDR3 bases are TGTGCCAGCAAAAGACAGGGGCGAGCGAATGAGCAGTTCTTC. Protein sequence: CASKRQGRANEQFF.